This TCR beta chain was identified during a study of blood T cell repertoires in COVID-19 (dated by TCRdb to 2020 to 2022). Study-level background: Samples covering the acute and convalescent phases of COVID-19 were provided by collaborators in the United States, Italy and Spain. Samples came from the ongoing ImmuneRACE study (first 160 participants) plus 1,254 subjects from 6 global collaborators. The prospective study material was composed of cDNA or gDNA derived from T cells, B-cell-depleted T cells, or PBMCs. A freely available public database, intended as a resource for researchers studying the immune response to SARS-CoV-2, is where the repertoires were released. A de-identified subject ID, COVID-19 status, age in years and sex were almost always included in the sample metadata. Deeply sampled blood TCRbeta repertoires from subjects exposed to, actively infected with, or recovered from COVID-19 were included in the dataset. Where HLA class I and class II types were available, the types were taken from metadata supplied by the sample provider, not from assay-based typing. The investigation overall reported the following: How much clinical and demographic metadata was included differed by source and by participant, and the metadata was provided uncurated.

The immunoSEQ Assay, a bias-controlled multiplex PCR, was used to amplify TCRbeta CDR3 regions from genomic DNA. The source study handled its data this way. The number of nucleated cells in each sample was estimated by amplification of reference gene primers within the assay. To quantify the absolute abundance of each unique TCRbeta CDR3 rearrangement, sequence reads were collapsed and filtered. Productive Simpson clonality was computed per sample as the square root of Simpson's diversity index over productive rearrangements. TCRdb retrieved this table from immuneACCESS and kept in-frame rearrangements only. Not all clones are present; in checked studies, unresolved V genes account for under half, and no reason is known for the remainder. That table gives V, J and clone size, and the DNA gave D and trimming. The sample table contains 85,000 to 110,000 clones; only one count was recorded for roughly 84% of them. 6.2% of the sample lies in the top ten.

Collaborating institutions collected whole blood in K2EDTA tubes following their own protocols. For TCRbeta analysis, collaborators shipped samples as frozen whole blood, isolated PBMCs, or DNA extracted from either of those sample types. A word on this clone: Its antigen specificity is not known. Per-base qualities were not stored, and no clone one base away is much larger.

Sequencing used peripheral blood. This receptor was identified in a human donor in a cohort sampled during active COVID-19.

DNA sequence: TGCGCCAGCAGCTACGGACTAGCGGGCTACGAGCAGTACTTC. This gives the protein CASSYGLAGYEQYF. The chain is made from TRBV5-1 and TRBJ2-7; the central 11 bases match TRBD2. From V the trimming removes 3 bases and from J it removes 3 bases, while the gene matches leave 2 bases of the junction unaccounted for. From a lookup of the germline V gene, CDR1 and CDR2 are SGHRS and YFSETQ. The CDR3 has 14 amino acids, counting the end cysteine and phenylalanine. CDR3 DNA is the only sequence kept; it has 42 bases, read in frame from the first base.